This TCR beta chain was found in a study of T cells in Graves' hyperthyroidism and ophthalmopathy. The wider study: Prior to any treatment, at the point of initial diagnosis, peripheral blood was collected.

Per the germline V gene, CDR1 is DFQATT and CDR2 is SNEGSKA (reference sequence). CDR3 length: 13 residues. The J segment lost 1 base and the V segment lost 7 bases, leaving 4 bases of the junction unmatched. Template material for amplifying TCR beta CDR3 regions consisted of RNA transcripts. Carried out on the TCR CDR3, a first-round RT-PCR used the HTBI primer set. TCRdb reprocessed the multiplex PCR reads via MiXCR and lists one record per CDR3 protein. The table includes around 450,000 distinct CDR3 sequences, roughly 14% detected once. Study outcomes and limitations: Researchers found most expanded thyroid clonotypes above 0.001 in blood as well.

This clonotype was found many times. Its target is not known. Graves' hyperthyroidism qualified as stable when ophthalmopathy did not progress within 18 months. The source of the PBMCs was 8.5 to 10 ml of fresh peripheral blood. This clonotype was obtained from a young woman with Graves' hyperthyroidism. Sequences were obtained from blood. This sequence joins TRBV20-1 and TRBJ1-5, with 7 bases lining up with TRBD1. CDR3 sequence (DNA): TGCAGTGTCCAACAGGGGAGCAATCAGCCCCAGCATTTT. Residues: CSVQQGSNQPQHF.